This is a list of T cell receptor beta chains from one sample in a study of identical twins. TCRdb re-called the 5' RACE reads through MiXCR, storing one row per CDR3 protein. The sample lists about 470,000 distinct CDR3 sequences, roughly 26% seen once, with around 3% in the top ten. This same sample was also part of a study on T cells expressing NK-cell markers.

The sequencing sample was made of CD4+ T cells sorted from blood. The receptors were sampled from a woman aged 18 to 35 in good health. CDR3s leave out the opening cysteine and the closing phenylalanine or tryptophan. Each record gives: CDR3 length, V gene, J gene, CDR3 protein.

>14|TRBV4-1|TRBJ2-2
ASSPGRAIDTGELF
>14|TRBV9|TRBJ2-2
ASSVDGQRGTGELF
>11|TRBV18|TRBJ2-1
ASSQNRGHEQF
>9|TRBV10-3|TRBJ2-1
AITKAEEQF
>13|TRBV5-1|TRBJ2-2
ASSLQREAVGELF
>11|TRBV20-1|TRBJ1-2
SALRTGGYGYT
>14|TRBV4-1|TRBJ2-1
ASSQDPGGSYNEQF
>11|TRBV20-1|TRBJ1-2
SAPGGTAYGYT
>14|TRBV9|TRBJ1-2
ASGGQGGSANYGYT
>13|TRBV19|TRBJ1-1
ASSRAGASTTEAF
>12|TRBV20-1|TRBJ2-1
SASGGSSYNEQF
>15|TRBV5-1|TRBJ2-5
ASSSRGSGRAQETQY
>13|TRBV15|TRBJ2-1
ATSRVGSVSGEQF
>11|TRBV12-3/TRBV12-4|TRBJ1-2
ASSPRESGGYT
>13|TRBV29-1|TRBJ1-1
SGGAGGRMLTEAF
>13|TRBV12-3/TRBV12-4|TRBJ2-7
ASSPRGRWTPEQY
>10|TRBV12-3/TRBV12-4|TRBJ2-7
ASTTGRREQY
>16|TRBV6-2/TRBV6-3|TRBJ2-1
ASSSFLPGLATYNEQF
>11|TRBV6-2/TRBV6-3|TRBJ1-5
ASRMDRVQPQH
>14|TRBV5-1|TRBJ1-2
ASSLGVRYSNYGYT
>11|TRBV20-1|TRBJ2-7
SARVEREMKQY
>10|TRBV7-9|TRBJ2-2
ASSSSSGELF
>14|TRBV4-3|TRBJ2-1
ASSQEAGTSGEEQF
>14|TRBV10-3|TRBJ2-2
AISESQGPNTGELF
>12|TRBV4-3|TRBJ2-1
ASSQVGLANEQF
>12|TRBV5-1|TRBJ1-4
ASSLRGVNEKLF
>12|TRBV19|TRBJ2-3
ASTRGYSTDTQY
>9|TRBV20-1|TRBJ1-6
SARDPYMLH
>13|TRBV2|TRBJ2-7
ASRAGQGFSHEQY
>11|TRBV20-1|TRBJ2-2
SARFQNTGELF
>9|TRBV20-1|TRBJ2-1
SADSGNEQF
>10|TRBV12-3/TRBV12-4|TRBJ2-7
ASRGGWAEQY
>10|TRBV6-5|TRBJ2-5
ASTNQGETQY
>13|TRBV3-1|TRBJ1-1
ASSQLTGADTEAF
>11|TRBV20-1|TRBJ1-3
SASDGSGNTIY
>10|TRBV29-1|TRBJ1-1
SVEDLGVEAF
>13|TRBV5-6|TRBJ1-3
ASSLGAGSGNTIY
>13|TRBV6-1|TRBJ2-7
ASTPGQGKEYEQY
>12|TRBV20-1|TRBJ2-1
SAPPGGSTREQF
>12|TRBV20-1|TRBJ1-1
SARGIQGTGEAF
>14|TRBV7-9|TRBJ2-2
ASSITGGLATGELF
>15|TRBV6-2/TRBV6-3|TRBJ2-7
ASTDSLGRAKNYEQY
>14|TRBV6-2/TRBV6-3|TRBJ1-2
ASSYFSMGRPDGYT
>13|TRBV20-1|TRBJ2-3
SASLRRGGTDTQY
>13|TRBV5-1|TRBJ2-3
ASSAGPVGTDTQY
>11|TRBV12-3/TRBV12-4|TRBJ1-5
ASRRGTHQPQH
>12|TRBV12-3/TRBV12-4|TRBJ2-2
ASRGEGDGGELF
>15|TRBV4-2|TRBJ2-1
ASSQDRGGASYNEQF
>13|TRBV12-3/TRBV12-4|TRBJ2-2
ASIRGGPPAGELF
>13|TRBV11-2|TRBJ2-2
ASSRGRLTFGELF
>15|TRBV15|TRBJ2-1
ATSSYGRTGVSDEQF
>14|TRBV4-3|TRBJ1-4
ASSLMDLAGEEKLF
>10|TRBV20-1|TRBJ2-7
SASLSRYEQY